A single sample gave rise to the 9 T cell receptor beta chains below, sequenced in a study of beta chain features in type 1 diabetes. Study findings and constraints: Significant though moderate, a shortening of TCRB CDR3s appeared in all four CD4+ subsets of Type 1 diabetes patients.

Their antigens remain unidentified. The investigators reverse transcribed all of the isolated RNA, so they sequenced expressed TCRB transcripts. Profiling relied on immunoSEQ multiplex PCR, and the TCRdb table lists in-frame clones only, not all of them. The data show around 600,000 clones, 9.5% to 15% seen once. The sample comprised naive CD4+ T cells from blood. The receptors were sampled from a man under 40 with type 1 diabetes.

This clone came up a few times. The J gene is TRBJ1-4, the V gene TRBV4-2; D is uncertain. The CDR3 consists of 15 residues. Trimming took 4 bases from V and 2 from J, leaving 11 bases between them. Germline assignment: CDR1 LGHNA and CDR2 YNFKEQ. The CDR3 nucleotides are TGTGCCAGCAGCCCCAGGAGAGGGACTAATGAAAAACTGTTTTTT. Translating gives CASSPRRGTNEKLFF.

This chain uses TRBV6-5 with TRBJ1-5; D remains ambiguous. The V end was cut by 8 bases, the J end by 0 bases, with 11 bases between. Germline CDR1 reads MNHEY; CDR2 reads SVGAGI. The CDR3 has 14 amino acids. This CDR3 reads CASGERYSNQPQHF. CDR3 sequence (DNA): TGTGCCAGCGGGGAGAGATATAGCAATCAGCCCCAGCATTTT.

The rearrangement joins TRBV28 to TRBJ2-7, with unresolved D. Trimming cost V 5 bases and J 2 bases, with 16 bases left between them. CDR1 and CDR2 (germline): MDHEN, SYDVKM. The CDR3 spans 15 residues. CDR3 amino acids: CASSPPPGFPYEQYF. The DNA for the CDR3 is TGTGCCAGCAGTCCACCCCCCGGGTTTCCCTACGAGCAGTACTTC.

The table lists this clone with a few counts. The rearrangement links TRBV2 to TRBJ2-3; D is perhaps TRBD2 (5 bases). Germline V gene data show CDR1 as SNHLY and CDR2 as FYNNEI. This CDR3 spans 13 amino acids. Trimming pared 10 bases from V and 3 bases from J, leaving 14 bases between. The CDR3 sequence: CATPGVVTDTQYF. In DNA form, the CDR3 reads TGTGCCACCCCCGGGGTCGTGACAGATACGCAGTATTTT.

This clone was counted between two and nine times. CDR3 amino acids: CASSEQGESSYEQYF. Here the CDR3 DNA reads TGTGCCAGCAGCGAACAGGGGGAGAGCTCCTACGAGCAGTACTTC. This chain uses TRBV2 with TRBJ2-7, with 8 positions matching TRBD1. Germline assignment: CDR1 SNHLY and CDR2 FYNNEI. This CDR3 contains 15 residues. The V gene end was trimmed by 6 bases and the J gene end by 0 bases; junction bases not matched to a gene: 7.

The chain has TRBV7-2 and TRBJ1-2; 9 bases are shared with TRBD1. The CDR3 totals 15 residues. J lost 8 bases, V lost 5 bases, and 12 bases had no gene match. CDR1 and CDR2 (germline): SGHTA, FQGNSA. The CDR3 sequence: CASSRPLGQGGGYTF. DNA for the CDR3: TGTGCCAGCAGCCGACCTTTGGGACAGGGAGGCGGCTACACCTTC.

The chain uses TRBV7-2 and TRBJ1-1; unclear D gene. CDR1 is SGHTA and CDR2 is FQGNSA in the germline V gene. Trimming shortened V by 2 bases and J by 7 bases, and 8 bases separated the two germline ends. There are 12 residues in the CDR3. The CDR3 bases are TGTGCCAGCAGCTTATCAGGTATTGAAGCTTTCTTT. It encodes CASSLSGIEAFF.

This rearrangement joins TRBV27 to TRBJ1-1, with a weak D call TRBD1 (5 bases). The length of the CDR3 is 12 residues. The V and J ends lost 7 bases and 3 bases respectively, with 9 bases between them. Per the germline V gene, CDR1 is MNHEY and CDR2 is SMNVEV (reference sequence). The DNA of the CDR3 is TGTGCCAGCAAGGGGTCGTACACTGAAGCTTTCTTT. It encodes CASKGSYTEAFF.

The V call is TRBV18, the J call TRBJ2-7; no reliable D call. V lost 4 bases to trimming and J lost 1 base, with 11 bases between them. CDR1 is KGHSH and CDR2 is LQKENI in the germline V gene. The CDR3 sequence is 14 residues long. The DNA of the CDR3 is TGTGCCAGCTCACTATCCGGGCTATCCTACGAGCAGTACTTC. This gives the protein CASSLSGLSYEQYF.